This T cell receptor (beta chain) was obtained from a study of vaccination and CD4 T cells after COVID-19. Study overall: As a positive control, some control cultures were given a CEFX pool, while others were given an HIV-1 Nef pool or no peptide.

Specified treatment: roughly nine-day PBMC culture with coronavirus spike peptide pools or control peptides (ViraFEST assay). The Oncomine TCR Beta short-read assay was applied to DNA of cultured CD4+ T cells. Extraction of genomic DNA was performed on cultured CD4+ T cells. MiXCR, run by TCRdb on the PCR reads, gives a single entry per CDR3 protein. Of 13,000 to 15,000 distinct CDR3 sequences detected, 50% to 75% appear once; the ten largest clones hold approximately 14%. Germline V gene lookup returns CDR1 MDHEN and CDR2 SYDVKM. The CDR3 runs 14 residues. V gave up 0 bases and J gave up 5 bases, with 10 bases separating them. Turning to this clonotype: As yet, its antigen is unknown.

The chain couples TRBV28 to TRBJ1-1; no reliable D call. The sequencing input was CD4+ T cells from blood, cultured in vitro. The TCR originated in a human donor who had recovered from COVID-19. The CDR3 DNA follows: TGTGCCAGCAGTTTATGGAGGACGGTGACTGAAGCTTTCTTT. Translating it yields CASSLWRTVTEAFF. Supplemented by reference TRBV28 and TRBJ1-1, the full variable domain reads DVKVTQSSRYLVKRTGEKVFLECVQDMDHENMFWYRQDPGLGLRLIYFSYDVKMKEKGDIPEGYSVSREKKERFSLILESASTNQTSMYLCASSLWRTVTEAFFGQGTRLTVV.